The TCR beta chain described here comes from a study of cytomegalovirus exposure and HLA in healthy donors. Findings and caveats of the study: Three chains linked to CMV were shown in vitro to be specific for CMV antigens.

In the case of this clone: Its cognate antigen is unknown.

From germline, CDR1 is WNHNN and CDR2 SYGVQD (reference sequence). The length of the CDR3 is 14 residues. V lost 8 bases and J lost 2, with 12 bases in between. Only in-frame clones appear in the TCRdb table, and some are missing; sequencing was by immunoSEQ multiplex PCR. The sample comprises about 150,000 clones, 87% of which are singletons, and 4.5% rests with the top ten. This receptor was obtained from a man younger than 35 in good health and CMV-seropositive. Sequencing was done on a sample of PBMCs. This chain links TRBV10-1 with TRBJ2-2; no clear D gene. CDR3 sequence (DNA): TGCGCCAGCTCGATAGCCAGAAACACCGGGGAGCTGTTTTTT. It yields the protein CASSIARNTGELFF.